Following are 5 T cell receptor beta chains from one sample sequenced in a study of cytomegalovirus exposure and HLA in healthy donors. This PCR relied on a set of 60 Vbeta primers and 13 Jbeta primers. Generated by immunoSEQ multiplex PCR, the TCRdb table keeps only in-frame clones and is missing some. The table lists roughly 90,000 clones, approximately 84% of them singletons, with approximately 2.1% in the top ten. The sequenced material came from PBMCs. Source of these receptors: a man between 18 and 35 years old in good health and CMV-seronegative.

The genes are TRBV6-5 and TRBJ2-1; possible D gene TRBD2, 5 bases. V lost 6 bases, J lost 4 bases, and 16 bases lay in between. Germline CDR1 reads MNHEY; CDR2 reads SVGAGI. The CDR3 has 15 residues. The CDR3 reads CASSSGVGKYNEQFF. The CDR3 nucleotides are TGTGCCAGCAGCTCCGGGGTGGGGAAGTACAATGAGCAGTTCTTC.

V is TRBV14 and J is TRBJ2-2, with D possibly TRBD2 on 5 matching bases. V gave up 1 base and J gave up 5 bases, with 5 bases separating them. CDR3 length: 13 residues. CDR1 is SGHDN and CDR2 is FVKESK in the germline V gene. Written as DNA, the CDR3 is TGTGCCAGCAGCCAAGTAGCGACCGGGGAGCTGTTTTTT. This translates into CASSQVATGELFF. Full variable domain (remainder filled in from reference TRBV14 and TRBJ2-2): EAGVTQFPSHSVIEKGQTVTLRCDPISGHDNLYWYRRVMGKEIKFLLHFVKESKQDESGMPNNRFLAERTGGTYSTLKVQPAELEDSGVYFCASSQVATGELFFGEGSRLTVL.

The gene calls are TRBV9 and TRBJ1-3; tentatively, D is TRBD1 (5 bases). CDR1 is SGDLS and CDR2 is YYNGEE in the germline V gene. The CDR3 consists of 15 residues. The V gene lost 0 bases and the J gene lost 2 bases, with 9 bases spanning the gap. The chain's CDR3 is CASSVAGGTGNTIYF. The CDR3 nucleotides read TGTGCCAGCAGCGTAGCTGGGGGGACTGGAAACACCATATATTTT.

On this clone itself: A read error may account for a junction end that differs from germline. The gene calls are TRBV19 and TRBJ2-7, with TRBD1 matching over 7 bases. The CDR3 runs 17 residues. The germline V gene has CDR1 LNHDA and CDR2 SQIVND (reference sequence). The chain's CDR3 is CTSSMGDRDLSFNEQYF. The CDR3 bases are TGTACCAGTAGTATGGGAGACAGGGACCTCTCTTTCAACGAGCAGTACTTC.

DNA for the CDR3: TGTGCCAGCAGCCGGACTAGTCCGTTTGAGCAGTTCTTC. This codes for CASSRTSPFEQFF. This chain joins TRBV28 and TRBJ2-1, with TRBD2 identical over 7 bases. Looked up from germline, CDR1 is MDHEN and CDR2 is SYDVKM. The CDR3 runs 13 residues. V lost 6 bases and J lost 9; bases outside the gene matches: 8.